A single sample is the source of the 8 T cell receptor beta chains below, sequenced in a study of CD8 T cells in Susac syndrome. With random hexamers, roughly 0.5 to 1 ug RNA was reverse transcribed. TCRdb reanalysed the immunoSEQ multiplex PCR reads using MiXCR and keeps one entry per CDR3 protein. The table has 100,000 to 150,000 distinct CDR3 sequences, roughly 80% seen once. Sequencing was carried out using CD8+ T cells from PBMCs. The receptors were sampled from a human donor with multiple sclerosis.

The chain links TRBV27 to TRBJ2-3; 8 nucleotides agree with TRBD2. The CDR3 length is 16 residues. With V trimmed by 4 bases and J by 2 bases, 8 bases remained unmatched. Per germline, CDR1 MNHEY and CDR2 SMNVEV (reference sequence). The CDR3 spells CASSSWAGGPTDTQYF. The CDR3 bases are TGTGCCAGCAGTTCCTGGGCGGGAGGCCCCACAGATACGCAGTATTTT.

The rearrangement joins TRBV5-6 to TRBJ2-7; tentative D call: TRBD1 (5 bases). This CDR3 is built from 15 residues. Trimming took 3 bases from V and 4 from J, leaving 17 bases between them. The germline CDR1 and CDR2 sequences are SGHDT and YYEEEE. The CDR3 region is CASSSPAQRQYEQYF. The CDR3 DNA reads TGTGCCAGCAGCTCCCCGGCACAGCGACAGTACGAGCAGTACTTC.

This chain joins TRBV13 and TRBJ1-5; tentative D call: TRBD1 (5 bases). Germline-derived CDR1 and CDR2 are PRHDT and FYEKMQ (reference sequence). V was trimmed by 5 bases and J by 4 bases, leaving 18 bases between them. The CDR3 sequence is 16 residues long. CDR3 bases: TGTGCCAGCAGCGACCTTACTCCGGGGGGGAATCAGCCCCAGCATTTT. Its protein is CASSDLTPGGNQPQHF.

The J gene is TRBJ2-2, the V gene TRBV19; D gene ambiguous. The CDR3 has 12 residues. V lost 9 bases and J 5 bases, leaving 10 bases between the germline ends. CDR1 is LNHDA and CDR2 is SQIVND in the germline V gene (reference sequence). This chain's CDR3 is CASAPGTGELFF. CDR3 DNA: TGTGCCAGCGCACCGGGTACCGGGGAGCTGTTTTTT.

The J gene is TRBJ1-3, the V gene TRBV3-1; the D gene is possibly TRBD1 (6 bases). CDR3 size: 17 residues. CDR1 and CDR2 (germline): LGHDT, YNNKEL (reference sequence). V was clipped by 4 bases and J by 4 bases, with 20 bases between them. The DNA for the CDR3 is TGTGCCAGCAGCCCTCCGAACAGGGTCAGGGTAGGAAACACCATATATTTT. Protein product: CASSPPNRVRVGNTIYF.

This clonotype was detected only once. The J gene is TRBJ2-2, the V gene TRBV12-3 or TRBV12-4; TRBD2 matches 9 bases. The CDR3 extends over 16 amino acids. The J segment lost 5 bases and the V segment lost 5 bases, leaving 9 bases of the junction unmatched. The DNA for the CDR3 is TGTGCCAGCAGTACTCCCGGGACTAGCTCTACCGGGGAGCTGTTTTTT. It specifies CASSTPGTSSTGELFF.

The CDR3 loop reads CASSQEGDTGELFF. DNA for the CDR3: TGCGCCAGCAGCCAAGAGGGGGACACCGGGGAGCTGTTTTTT. The chain joins TRBV4-1 to TRBJ2-2, with D perhaps TRBD1 or TRBD2 (5 bases each). The CDR3 is 14 residues long. The germline V gene has CDR1 MGHRA and CDR2 YSYEKL. V dropped 0 bases and J dropped 3 bases, with 5 bases sitting between them.

V gene TRBV25-1 combines with J gene TRBJ2-7; maybe TRBD2 (6 bases). The CDR3 sequence is 13 residues long. Trimming took 7 bases from V and 2 from J, leaving 12 bases between them. Germline values: CDR1 MGHDK, CDR2 SYGVNS. The CDR3 spells CASTRGGTYEQYF. The CDR3 DNA follows: TGTGCCAGCACCCGAGGAGGGACCTACGAGCAGTACTTC.